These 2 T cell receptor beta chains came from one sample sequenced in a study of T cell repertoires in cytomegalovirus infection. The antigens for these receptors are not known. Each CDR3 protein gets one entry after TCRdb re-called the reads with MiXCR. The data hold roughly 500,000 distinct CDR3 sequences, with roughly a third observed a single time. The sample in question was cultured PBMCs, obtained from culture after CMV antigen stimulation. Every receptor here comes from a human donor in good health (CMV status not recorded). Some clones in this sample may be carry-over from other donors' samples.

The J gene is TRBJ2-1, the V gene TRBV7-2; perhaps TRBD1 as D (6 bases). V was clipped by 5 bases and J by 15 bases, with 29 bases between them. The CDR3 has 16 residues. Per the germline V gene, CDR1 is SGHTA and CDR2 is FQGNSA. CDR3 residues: CASSARKGETALGGFF. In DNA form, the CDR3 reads TGTGCCAGCAGCGCGCGGAAGGGGGAGACGGCGCTCGGAGGGTTCTTC.

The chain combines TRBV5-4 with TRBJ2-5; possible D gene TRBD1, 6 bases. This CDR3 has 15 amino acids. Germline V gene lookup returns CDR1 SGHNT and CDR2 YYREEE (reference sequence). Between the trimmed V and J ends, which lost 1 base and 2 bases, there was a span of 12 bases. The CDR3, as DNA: TGTGCCAGCAGCTTGATCGGCAGGGGACAAGAGACCCAGTACTTC. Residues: CASSLIGRGQETQYF.